The 27 T cell receptor beta chains below come from one sample, sequenced in a study of spatial heterogeneity in lung cancer. The study, taken as a whole, reports: Higher tumor mutation counts went along with higher counts of expanded intratumoral alpha and beta TCRs.

Time point reported: sample taken at primary tumor resection. TCRdb recomputed calls from the 5' RACE reads with MiXCR, one row per CDR3 protein. The sample lists around 13,000 distinct CDR3 sequences, less than 8% occurring once. No antigen has been assigned to these receptors. The sequenced sample was lung tumor tissue, obtained at surgery. The receptor source for this set is a female donor with early-stage non-small cell lung cancer.

In this sample, this clonotype turned up a few times. The rearrangement uses TRBV20-1 and TRBJ1-5, with D unresolved. The V gene lost 0 bases and the J gene lost 2 bases, with 8 bases spanning the gap. This CDR3 region has 14 residues. Germline V gene lookup returns CDR1 DFQATT and CDR2 SNEGSKA (reference sequence). CDR3 DNA: TGCAGTGCTAGAGATCGCGGGGGCAATCAGCCCCAGCATTTT. Translating gives CSARDRGGNQPQHF.

The chain joins TRBV4-3 to TRBJ2-3; D is perhaps TRBD1 or TRBD2 (5 bases each). Trimming cost V 1 base and J 2 bases, with 13 bases left between them. This CDR3 has 16 residues. Germline V gene lookup returns CDR1 LGHNA and CDR2 YSLEER. The CDR3 DNA reads as TGCGCCAGCAGCCAAGGAGCGGCAGGGACCACAGATACGCAGTATTTT. This codes for CASSQGAAGTTDTQYF.

This clonotype was detected ten times or more. The rearrangement links TRBV6-5 to TRBJ1-6; 9 bases are shared with TRBD1. CDR3 length equals 16 residues. The germline gives CDR1 MNHEY, CDR2 SVGAGI. The V segment lost 2 bases and the J segment 7 bases; nucleotides outside the gene matches: 6. The CDR3 DNA follows: TGTGCCAGCAGTTACACAGGGACAGGGCGAAATTCACCCCTCCACTTT. It is translated as CASSYTGTGRNSPLHF.

By frequency in the sample, this clonotype is medium-sized (0.01 to 0.1%). The V call is TRBV6-2 or TRBV6-3, the J call TRBJ1-1; TRBD1 is a possible D gene (5 bases). Germline V gives CDR1 MNHEY, CDR2 SVGEGT. This CDR3 is 14 amino acids long. With 8 bases removed from V and 0 bases from J, the gap between germline ends came to 13 bases. The CDR3 bases are TGTGCCAGCGGACACAGGAAACTGAACACTGAAGCTTTCTTT. It translates to CASGHRKLNTEAFF.

This clonotype has ten or more counts. V and J are TRBV11-2 and TRBJ1-2, with a tentative D call TRBD1 (6 bases). This CDR3 is built from 14 residues. V was trimmed by 2 bases and J by 9 bases, leaving 16 bases between them. Germline loops: CDR1 SGHAT, CDR2 FQNNGV. CDR3 sequence reads: CASSLQGLIDSYTF. The CDR3, as DNA: TGTGCCAGCAGCTTACAGGGGTTAATCGATAGCTACACCTTC.

This clonotype is labeled as medium-sized. The chain has TRBV20-1 and TRBJ1-2, with 9 bases matching TRBD1. Per the germline V gene, CDR1 is DFQATT and CDR2 is SNEGSKA (reference sequence). The CDR3 length is 18 residues. V shed 3 bases, J shed 4 bases, and the junction held 18 bases outside the gene matches. The CDR3 DNA sequence: TGCAGTGCTAGCCCCAAGGTCCCGGGACAGGGTTTTGGCTATGGCTACACCTTC. It encodes CSASPKVPGQGFGYGYTF.

This clonotype is medium-sized (0.01 to 0.1%) within its sample. The J gene is TRBJ1-5, the V gene TRBV7-9; no clear D. This CDR3 has 15 amino acids. Germline loops: CDR1 SEHNR, CDR2 FQNEAQ (reference sequence). V was shortened by 5 bases and J by 4 bases, with 15 bases between the two germline ends. CDR3 protein: CASSPTGPGNQPQHF. CDR3 coding DNA: TGTGCCAGCAGCCCGACCGGGCCGGGGAATCAGCCCCAGCATTTT.

This sequence joins TRBV6-5 and TRBJ1-3, with 8 bases identical to TRBD1. V lost 6 bases, J lost 0 bases, and 4 bases stayed unmatched. Germline V gene lookup returns CDR1 MNHEY and CDR2 SVGAGI. This CDR3 comprises 15 residues. This CDR3 reads CASRHDRGSGNTIYF. DNA for the CDR3: TGTGCCAGCAGACATGACAGGGGCTCTGGAAACACCATATATTTT.

The V call is TRBV20-1, the J call TRBJ2-2; D not certain. This CDR3 is built from 13 residues. Germline CDR1 is DFQATT and CDR2 is SNEGSKA (reference sequence). Here the CDR3 DNA reads TGCAGCCCTACCCACGTTGACACCGGGGAGCTGTTTTTT. This sequence encodes CSPTHVDTGELFF.

This clonotype was seen at least ten times. The V and J genes are TRBV7-9 and TRBJ2-3, with D possibly being TRBD2 (5 bases). The CDR3 sequence is 16 residues long. V was cut by 7 bases and J by 4 bases, with 21 bases left in between. Looked up from germline, CDR1 is SEHNR and CDR2 is FQNEAQ (reference sequence). The CDR3 bases are TGTGCCAGCACCAGAACTGGGCCTCAGGAGGCAGATACGCAGTATTTT. It yields the protein CASTRTGPQEADTQYF.

This clonotype was seen ten or more times. This chain connects TRBV20-1 to TRBJ2-2; tentative D call: TRBD2 (6 bases). This CDR3 has 16 residues. The V end was cut by 5 bases, the J end by 0 bases, with 16 bases between. Germline CDR1 reads DFQATT; CDR2 reads SNEGSKA (reference sequence). CDR3 residues: CSASQGPGANTGELFF. The CDR3 nucleotides are TGCAGTGCTTCTCAAGGGCCGGGAGCGAACACCGGGGAGCTGTTTTTT.

This clonotype is medium-sized. The chain employs TRBV7-8 and TRBJ1-2; possible D gene TRBD1, 6 bases. CDR3 length: 11 amino acids. In germline, CDR1 is SGHVS, CDR2 FQNEAQ. The V and J ends lost 8 bases and 6 bases respectively, with 10 bases between them. CDR3 in amino acids: CASGRGDGYTF. CDR3 bases: TGTGCCAGCGGCAGGGGCGATGGCTACACCTTC.

In regard to this clonotype: Relative to the germline gene, one junction end is altered; a read error may explain this. The chain uses TRBV18 and TRBJ2-1; no definite D call. Germline V gene sequence: CDR1 KGHSH, CDR2 LQKENI. The CDR3 is 14 amino acids. CDR3 bases: TGTGTCAGCTCACCACCGCGATCGGCGGTGGAGCAGTTCTTC. Its translation: CVSSPPRSAVEQFF.

This clonotype is labeled as medium-sized. The chain has TRBV28 and TRBJ1-5; no clear D gene. Trimming left V 8 bases short and J 2 bases short, with 1 base between. Germline loops: CDR1 MDHEN, CDR2 SYDVKM. This CDR3 has 10 amino acids. The CDR3 is CASGNQPQHF. For the CDR3, the DNA is TGTGCCAGCGGCAATCAGCCCCAGCATTTT.

The CDR3 is CSARLGQGRTDTQYF. As DNA, the CDR3 is TGCAGTGCCCGCTTGGGGCAGGGTCGCACAGATACGCAGTATTTT. The chain employs TRBV20-1 and TRBJ2-3, with a weak D call TRBD1 (5 bases). V was cut by 6 bases and J by 1 base, with 17 bases left in between. The CDR3 has 15 residues. CDR1 and CDR2 (germline): DFQATT, SNEGSKA (reference sequence).

This clonotype is medium-sized within its sample. The CDR3 sequence is CASSQDRSSETQYF. The CDR3 nucleotides read TGCGCCAGCAGCCAAGATAGGTCTTCGGAGACCCAGTACTTC. The rearrangement uses TRBV4-3 and TRBJ2-5; no reliable D call. The CDR3 is 14 amino acids. The V gene lost 0 bases and the J gene lost 5 bases, with 10 bases spanning the gap. Germline V lookup: CDR1 LGHNA, CDR2 YSLEER.

This clonotype is labeled as medium-sized. The genes are TRBV18 and TRBJ2-1; possible D gene TRBD2, 7 bases. Germline assignment: CDR1 KGHSH and CDR2 LQKENI. CDR3 length: 16 amino acids. V gave up 0 bases and J gave up 11 bases, with 20 bases separating them. The CDR3 loop reads CASSPPAGARDFQQFF. The CDR3, as DNA: TGTGCCAGCTCACCACCGGCGGGGGCACGGGATTTTCAGCAGTTCTTC.

This clonotype is judged medium-sized (0.01 to 0.1%). This rearrangement joins TRBV19 to TRBJ1-5, with D unclear. Trimming removed 1 base from V and 9 bases from J, with 19 bases in between. The CDR3 length is 16 residues. CDR1 is LNHDA and CDR2 is SQIVND in the germline V gene (reference sequence). The CDR3 nucleotides read TGTGCCAGTAGTATAGTGAGCATAGGGCTAAACGGGCCCCAGCATTTT. Translation: CASSIVSIGLNGPQHF.

The chain employs TRBV27 and TRBJ2-3; 7 bases match TRBD2. CDR1 is MNHEY, CDR2 SMNVEV, per germline (reference sequence). The CDR3 sequence is 14 residues long. Trimming at V came to 5 bases and at J to 2 bases, leaving 4 bases not matched to a gene. The CDR3 region is CASSQWDYTDTQYF. The CDR3 DNA sequence: TGTGCCAGCAGTCAGTGGGACTACACAGATACGCAGTATTTT.

Only a few counts were recorded for this clonotype. The rearrangement uses TRBV6-1 and TRBJ1-1; a weak D match, TRBD1 (5 bases). With 6 bases removed from V and 3 bases from J, the gap between germline ends came to 11 bases. Germline CDR1 reads MNHNS; CDR2 reads SASEGT. CDR3 size: 13 residues. The chain's CDR3 is CASREMGDTEAFF. As DNA, the CDR3 is TGTGCCAGCAGGGAGATGGGGGACACTGAAGCTTTCTTT.

This clonotype was counted between two and nine times. The chain links TRBV7-2 to TRBJ2-1; D call uncertain. Germline CDR1 reads SGHTA; CDR2 reads FQGNSA. Trimming stripped 3 bases from V and 0 bases from J, with 6 bases between. This CDR3 region has 14 residues. The CDR3 DNA follows: TGTGCCAGCAGCTTTAGGAGCTCCTACAATGAGCAGTTCTTC. Protein: CASSFRSSYNEQFF.

This clonotype was counted a few times. The chain joins TRBV29-1 to TRBJ2-3; 12 bases match TRBD2. The CDR3 is made up of 15 amino acids. V shed 5 bases and J 3 bases; nucleotides not matched to a gene: 6. Per germline, CDR1 SQVTM and CDR2 ANQGSEA. The CDR3 DNA is TGCAGCGTTCAGACTAGCGGGAGAAGGACAGATACGCAGTATTTT. Translating gives CSVQTSGRRTDTQYF.

In this sample, this clonotype turned up many times. This rearrangement joins TRBV18 to TRBJ2-2, with 11 bases matching TRBD1. V gave up 3 bases and J gave up 4 bases; unmatched junction bases: 4. CDR1 is KGHSH and CDR2 is LQKENI in the germline V gene. The CDR3 sequence is 16 residues long. The CDR3 region has the DNA TGTGCCAGCTCACCGTCGGACAGGGGGCGCACCGGGGAGCTGTTTTTT. It codes for CASSPSDRGRTGELFF.

By proportion, this clonotype is medium-sized. This chain joins TRBV5-6 and TRBJ2-2; no reliable D call. The CDR3 runs 15 residues. Germline CDR1 and CDR2: SGHDT and YYEEEE. V was clipped by 7 bases and J by 4 bases, with 17 bases between them. The CDR3 protein is CASSTGQVGTGELFF. The CDR3 DNA reads TGTGCCAGCTCTACCGGGCAGGTTGGCACCGGGGAGCTGTTTTTT.

In its sample, this clonotype was seen many times. This rearrangement joins TRBV29-1 to TRBJ2-1, with D possibly matching TRBD2 (5 bases). Trimming shortened V by 5 bases and J by 0 bases, and 14 bases separated the two germline ends. The CDR3 is 15 amino acids. CDR1 SQVTM and CDR2 ANQGSEA come from the germline V gene. CDR3 loop: CSVLPSGSSYNEQFF. As DNA, the CDR3 is TGCAGCGTTCTTCCAAGCGGCAGCTCCTACAATGAGCAGTTCTTC.

At least ten counts were recorded for this clonotype. This chain connects TRBV27 to TRBJ2-5, with 7 bases matching TRBD2. V was clipped by 3 bases and J by 1 base; unmatched bases: 17. CDR1 and CDR2 from the germline V gene are MNHEY and SMNVEV (reference sequence). CDR3 length: 19 amino acids. For the CDR3, the DNA is TGTGCCAGCAGTTTGAAAAGGACACCCGGCGTAGCGGGCCAAGAGACCCAGTACTTC. Its translation is CASSLKRTPGVAGQETQYF.

This clonotype was seen at least ten times. The rearrangement joins TRBV29-1 to TRBJ2-4; 10 bases fit TRBD1. Trimming removed 2 bases from V and 8 bases from J; junction bases left unmatched: 3. The germline V gene has CDR1 SQVTM and CDR2 ANQGSEA. The length of the CDR3 is 13 residues. CDR3 bases: TGCAGCGTTGAACGACAGGGGGCTGACATTCAGTACTTC. Translating gives CSVERQGADIQYF.